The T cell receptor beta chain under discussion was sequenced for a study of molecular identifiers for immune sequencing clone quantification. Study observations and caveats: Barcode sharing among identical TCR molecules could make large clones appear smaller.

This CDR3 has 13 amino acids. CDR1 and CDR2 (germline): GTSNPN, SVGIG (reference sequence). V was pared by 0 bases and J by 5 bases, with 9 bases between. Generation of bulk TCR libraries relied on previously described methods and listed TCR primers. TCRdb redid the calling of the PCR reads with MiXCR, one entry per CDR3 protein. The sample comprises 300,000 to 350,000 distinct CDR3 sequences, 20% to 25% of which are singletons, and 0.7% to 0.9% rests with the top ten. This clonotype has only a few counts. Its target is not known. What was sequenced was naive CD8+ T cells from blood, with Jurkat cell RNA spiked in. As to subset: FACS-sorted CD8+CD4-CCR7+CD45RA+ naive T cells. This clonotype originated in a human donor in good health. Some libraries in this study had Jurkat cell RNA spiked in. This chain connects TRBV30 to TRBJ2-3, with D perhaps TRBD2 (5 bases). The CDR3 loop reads CAWSVLGRDTQYF. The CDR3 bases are TGTGCCTGGAGTGTACTAGGGAGAGATACGCAGTATTTT.